This T cell receptor beta chain was retrieved from a study of graft-versus-host responses after intestinal transplantation. In the study overall: The transplants performed in recipients were multivisceral, liver-intestinal, or isolated intestinal. General observations from the study: HvG clone declines early post-transplant were associated with peak circulating GvH levels.

Libraries were prepared by immunoSEQ multiplex PCR; TCRdb keeps only in-frame clonotypes and omits some of them. The data show tens of thousands of clones, with approximately 90% seen just once and 1.7% held by the top ten. Comments on this clone: Antigen unknown.

Germline CDR1 and CDR2: MRHNA and SNTAGT. Trimming removed 4 bases at V and 7 bases at J, with 14 bases between. The CDR3 runs to 14 residues. The rearrangement uses TRBV6-4 and TRBJ2-1; D call uncertain. The receptor comes from a human donor who was the organ donor for an intestinal transplant. The sample consisted of unstimulated CD8+ T cells sorted from spleen or lymph node cells, taken before transplant. The CDR3 sequence is CASSGSATINEQFF. CDR3 DNA sequence: TGTGCCAGCAGTGGGTCGGCTACTATTAATGAGCAGTTCTTC.